Listed here are 27 T cell receptor beta chains from one sample, sequenced in a study of blood T cell repertoires in COVID-19 (dated by TCRdb to 2019 to 2021). Library preparation used the immunoSEQ multiplex PCR assay. TCRdb re-hosts the immuneACCESS table, in-frame sequences only. Its copies lack some clones; in the studies checked, an unresolved V gene accounts for under half of them, and the cause for the rest is not known. The sample contains about 200,000 clones, 75% to 90% of them found a single time. The ten biggest clones cover 6% to 8.5% of the sample. The specimen sequenced was peripheral blood. The receptors here all came from a man in his sixties with acute or convalescent COVID-19.

This clone was recorded many times. This sequence joins TRBV30 and TRBJ2-1; 8 positions agree with TRBD2. The CDR3 loop spans 15 amino acids. Trimming removed 2 bases from V and 6 bases from J; junction bases left unmatched: 9. Germline V lookup: CDR1 GTSNPN, CDR2 SVGIG (reference sequence). CDR3 protein: CAWSQGAGVPNEQFF. CDR3 nucleotides: TGTGCCTGGAGTCAAGGAGCGGGAGTTCCCAATGAGCAGTTCTTC.

V gene TRBV2 combines with J gene TRBJ2-2; D is possibly TRBD2 (5 bases). V was trimmed by 7 bases and J by 4 bases, leaving 16 bases between them. This CDR3 spans 15 amino acids. Germline V gives CDR1 SNHLY, CDR2 FYNNEI. CDR3 nucleotide sequence: TGTGCCAGCAAATTTCGAGAGGGCTCCACCGGGGAGCTGTTTTTT. Translated, it gives CASKFREGSTGELFF.

The chain recombines TRBV9 with TRBJ2-1, with 7 bases aligning to TRBD2. CDR1 and CDR2 (germline): SGDLS, YYNGEE. J was trimmed by 5 bases and V by 0 bases; bases with no gene match: 5. The CDR3 runs to 15 residues. The CDR3 DNA is TGTGCCAGCAGCGTAGCGGGACTACAACACAATGAGCAGTTCTTC. It translates to CASSVAGLQHNEQFF. Filled out from reference TRBV9 and TRBJ2-1, the complete variable domain reads DSGVTQTPKHLITATGQRVTLRCSPRSGDLSVYWYQQSLDQGLQFLIQYYNGEERAKGNILERFSAQQFPDLHSELNLSSLELGDSALYFCASSVAGLQHNEQFFGPGTRLTVL.

The chain carries TRBV5-1 and TRBJ2-3, with TRBD2 matching over 10 bases. The CDR3 is 17 residues long. J gave up 6 bases and V 4 bases, and 14 bases lay outside the gene matches. CDR1 and CDR2 from the germline V gene are SGHRS and YFSETQ. The CDR3 coding sequence is TGCGCCAGCAGCCCCCTTGGGAGCGGGGGGGCTCTGGATACGCAGTATTTT. This encodes CASSPLGSGGALDTQYF. Combining the CDR3 with reference TRBV5-1 and TRBJ2-3 gives the whole variable domain KAGVTQTPRYLIKTRGQQVTLSCSPISGHRSVSWYQQTPGQGLQFLFEYFSETQRNKGNFPGRFSGRQFSNSRSEMNVSTLELGDSALYLCASSPLGSGGALDTQYFGPGTRLTVL.

The chain combines TRBV6-5 with TRBJ2-3; weak D call: TRBD1 (6 bases). Per germline, CDR1 MNHEY and CDR2 SVGAGI. CDR3 length: 14 amino acids. V was trimmed by 7 bases and J by 2 bases, leaving 13 bases between them. The CDR3 protein is CASNSPGDTDTQYF. Written as DNA, the CDR3 is TGTGCCAGCAATAGTCCAGGGGACACAGATACGCAGTATTTT.

Written as DNA, the CDR3 is TGCGCCAGCAGCCAAGATACCGGGGACTATGGCTACACCTTC. Translation: CASSQDTGDYGYTF. The rearrangement uses TRBV4-3 and TRBJ1-2; D remains ambiguous. The CDR3 runs 14 residues. V was trimmed by 0 bases and J by 3 bases, leaving 8 bases between them. CDR1 LGHNA and CDR2 YSLEER come from the germline V gene.

The chain links TRBV4-2 to TRBJ2-1; 7 bases line up with TRBD1. V lost 1 base to trimming and J lost 0 bases; unmatched junction nucleotides: 6. Germline CDR1 and CDR2: LGHNA and YNFKEQ. The CDR3 is 17 amino acids. The DNA of the CDR3 is TGTGCCAGCAGCCAAGCTTGGGGACAGAGCTCCTACAATGAGCAGTTCTTC. Its translation: CASSQAWGQSSYNEQFF.

V is TRBV19 and J is TRBJ2-1; 7 nucleotides line up with TRBD1. The germline V gene has CDR1 LNHDA and CDR2 SQIVND (reference sequence). The trim removed 6 bases at V and 8 bases at J, leaving 10 bases unmatched. The CDR3 has 14 amino acids. Here the CDR3 DNA reads TGTGCCAGTAGGGTCAATACAGGGGATGATGAGCAGTTCTTC. Translating gives CASRVNTGDDEQFF.

The V and J genes are TRBV2 and TRBJ2-3; a weak D match, TRBD2 (5 bases). The V end was cut by 7 bases, the J end by 0 bases, with 14 bases between. The CDR3 extends over 15 amino acids. Germline-derived CDR1 and CDR2 are SNHLY and FYNNEI. CDR3 coding DNA: TGTGCCAGCAAGCGAGGCGGGTTTAGCACAGATACGCAGTATTTT. It translates to CASKRGGFSTDTQYF. The complete variable domain, with remaining parts taken from reference TRBV2 and TRBJ2-3, reads EPEVTQTPSHQVTQMGQEVILRCVPISNHLYFYWYRQILGQKVEFLVSFYNNEISEKSEIFDDQFSVERPDGSNFTLKIRSTKLEDSAMYFCASKRGGFSTDTQYFGPGTRLTVL.

The sample holds one count of this clone. The chain links TRBV19 to TRBJ1-2; TRBD1 aligns across 7 bases. V lost 5 bases to trimming and J lost 1 base; unmatched junction nucleotides: 7. Germline V gene sequence: CDR1 LNHDA, CDR2 SQIVND (reference sequence). This CDR3 spans 15 amino acids. The CDR3 protein is CASSRQGEINYGYTF. The DNA for the CDR3 is TGTGCCAGTAGTCGCCAGGGGGAGATTAACTATGGCTACACCTTC.

This clone came up once. The chain uses TRBV30 and TRBJ2-1; the D gene could be TRBD1 or TRBD2 (5 bases each). This CDR3 contains 12 residues. The germline V and J ends were trimmed by 5 bases and 14 bases, with 19 bases remaining between them. Germline CDR1 reads GTSNPN; CDR2 reads SVGIG (reference sequence). CDR3 residues: CAWGGTRGKKFF. The CDR3 nucleotides are TGTGCCTGGGGGGGTACCCGCGGAAAGAAGTTCTTC. Based on the CDR3 plus reference TRBV30 and TRBJ2-1, the full variable domain is SQTIHQWPATLVQPVGSPLSLECTVEGTSNPNLYWYRQAAGRGLQLLFYSVGIGQISSEVPQNLSASRPQDRQFILSSKKLLLSDSGFYLCAWGGTRGKKFFGPGTRLTVL.

The chain couples TRBV7-3 to TRBJ1-1; tentative D call: TRBD1 (5 bases). Trimming removed 2 bases at V and 1 base at J, with 8 bases between. Germline CDR1 is SGHTA and CDR2 is FQGTGA. The CDR3 extends over 14 amino acids. CDR3 region: CASSLGHQNTEAFF. The CDR3 bases are TGTGCCAGCAGCTTAGGACACCAGAACACTGAAGCTTTCTTT. The full variable domain, with the rest looked up from reference TRBV7-3 and TRBJ1-1, is GAGVSQTPSNKVTEKGKYVELRCDPISGHTALYWYRQSLGQGPEFLIYFQGTGAADDSGLPNDRFFAVRPEGSVSTLKIQRTERGDSAVYLCASSLGHQNTEAFFGQGTRLTVV.

This chain connects TRBV6-4 to TRBJ2-3, with 7 bases aligning to TRBD1. Germline V CDR1 and CDR2: MRHNA, SNTAGT. The J segment lost 6 bases and the V segment lost 4 bases, leaving 7 bases of the junction unmatched. The CDR3 is 14 residues long. In DNA, the CDR3 is TGTGCCAGCAGTGTGGACAGGATGGCGGATACGCAGTATTTT. This translates into CASSVDRMADTQYF.

The genes are TRBV9 and TRBJ2-1, with a weak D call TRBD1 (6 bases). Trimming took 3 bases from V and 4 from J, leaving 11 bases between them. This CDR3 comprises 14 residues. Germline V gene lookup returns CDR1 SGDLS and CDR2 YYNGEE. CDR3 residues: CASSDAGTYNEQFF. The DNA of the CDR3 is TGTGCCAGCAGCGATGCCGGGACATACAATGAGCAGTTCTTC.

This chain joins TRBV7-8 and TRBJ2-4; D not certain. CDR1 and CDR2 from the germline V gene are SGHVS and FQNEAQ. The CDR3 loop spans 15 amino acids. V lost 3 bases and J 0 bases, leaving 9 bases between the germline ends. The CDR3 loop reads CASSLGLLAKNIQYF. The CDR3 region has the DNA TGTGCCAGCAGCTTGGGCCTCCTAGCCAAAAACATTCAGTACTTC.

This chain joins TRBV12-5 and TRBJ2-1; tentatively, D is TRBD2 (6 bases). Deletions cut 2 bases from V and 12 bases from J, with 14 bases between. The CDR3 has 13 residues. Germline lookup yields CDR1 LGHNT and CDR2 FRNRAP. In DNA, the CDR3 is TGTGCTAGTGGTTTGTCGGGCCAGGGAGGGCAGTTCTTC. This codes for CASGLSGQGGQFF.

The rearrangement uses TRBV6-2 or TRBV6-3 and TRBJ2-3; D possibly corresponds to TRBD1 (5 bases). V lost 6 bases, J lost 4 bases, and 17 bases lay in between. The CDR3 spans 15 residues. Per germline, CDR1 MNHEY and CDR2 SVGEGT. The CDR3: CASSLRQGGADTQYF. The CDR3 DNA is TGTGCCAGCAGCCTGAGGCAGGGTGGGGCAGATACGCAGTATTTT.

This chain joins TRBV6-1 and TRBJ1-4; D uncertain. The germline V gene has CDR1 MNHNS and CDR2 SASEGT. The CDR3 runs to 17 residues. V gave up 4 bases and J gave up 8 bases, with 23 bases separating them. Here the CDR3 reads CASSAFHTDIRKEKLFF. The CDR3 bases are TGTGCCAGCAGTGCCTTCCATACTGACATAAGGAAGGAAAAACTGTTTTTT.

V gene TRBV12-5 combines with J gene TRBJ1-2; D may be TRBD1 (5 bases). Germline V gives CDR1 LGHNT, CDR2 FRNRAP. The CDR3 extends over 14 amino acids. The ends were cut back, 1 base at V and 8 bases at J, with 14 bases in the middle. The CDR3 is CASGLEGRIGGYTF. The CDR3, as DNA: TGTGCTAGTGGTTTGGAGGGGCGAATCGGGGGCTACACCTTC. Drawing the rest from reference TRBV12-5 and TRBJ1-2, the complete variable domain is DARVTQTPRHKVTEMGQEVTMRCQPILGHNTVFWYRQTMMQGLELLAYFRNRAPLDDSGMPKDRFSAEMPDATLATLKIQPSEPRDSAVYFCASGLEGRIGGYTFGSGTRLTVV.

V and J are TRBV5-5 and TRBJ1-5; TRBD1 might be the D (5 bases). The CDR3 runs to 14 residues. Trimming took 0 bases from V and 5 from J, leaving 9 bases between them. Germline CDR1 and CDR2: SGHKS and YYEKEE (reference sequence). The DNA for the CDR3 is TGTGCCAGCAGCTTGGCGGGGGTTTATCAGCCCCAGCATTTT. It specifies CASSLAGVYQPQHF.

The chain links TRBV3-1 (or the pseudogene TRBV3-2) to TRBJ2-5; D may be TRBD1 (6 bases). This CDR3 contains 16 residues. V gave up 3 bases and J gave up 3 bases, with 17 bases separating them. The germline gives CDR1 LGHDT, CDR2 YNNKEL (reference sequence). This CDR3 reads CASSHRARGWEETQYF. DNA for the CDR3: TGTGCCAGCAGCCATCGGGCCAGGGGATGGGAAGAGACCCAGTACTTC.

This chain uses TRBV19 with TRBJ2-2; D may be TRBD1 (7 bases). The CDR3 is made up of 17 amino acids. CDR1 is LNHDA, CDR2 SQIVND, per germline (reference sequence). Trimming removed 3 bases at V and 4 bases at J, with 18 bases between. The CDR3 DNA reads TGTGCCAGTAGTATCGGATTCAGGGGGGCCCCCACCGGGGAGCTGTTTTTT. It yields the protein CASSIGFRGAPTGELFF.

Here the CDR3 reads CASSKGQGLDTEAFF. The CDR3 bases are TGTGCCAGCTCAAAGGGACAGGGTCTTGACACTGAAGCTTTCTTT. V is TRBV18 and J is TRBJ1-1; TRBD1 matches 9 bases. This CDR3 has 15 residues. V shed 5 bases, J shed 3 bases, and the junction held 7 bases outside the gene matches. Looked up from germline, CDR1 is KGHSH and CDR2 is LQKENI.

This clone was seen a single time. The V gene is TRBV11-3, the J gene TRBJ2-5; possible D gene TRBD2, 5 bases. Germline CDR1 and CDR2: SGHNT and YENEEA. The CDR3 runs 15 residues. Trimming cost V 5 bases and J 5 bases, with 18 bases left between them. CDR3 region: CASSKEGRPGETQYF. The CDR3, as DNA: TGTGCCAGCAGCAAAGAGGGTAGACCTGGGGAGACCCAGTACTTC.

The V gene is TRBV7-6, the J gene TRBJ2-2; 11 positions agree with TRBD1. The CDR3 extends over 15 amino acids. Trimming cost V 1 base and J 6 bases; bases outside gene matches: 1. CDR1 and CDR2 from the germline V gene are SGHVS and FNYEAQ. CDR3 sequence reads: CASSLEGQGAGELFF. In DNA, the CDR3 is TGTGCCAGCAGCTTAGAGGGACAGGGGGCCGGGGAGCTGTTTTTT.

This chain connects TRBV6-4 to TRBJ2-1; TRBD2 matches at 12 bases. V was clipped by 4 bases and J by 2 bases; unmatched bases: 3. The V gene's germline CDR1 is MRHNA and CDR2 SNTAGT. The CDR3 covers 16 residues. In DNA, the CDR3 is TGTGCCAGCAGTGGGGGACTAGCGGGTCCCTACAATGAGCAGTTCTTC. Translation gives CASSGGLAGPYNEQFF.

This clone was recorded only once. V is TRBV6-5 and J is TRBJ2-3, with 8 bases that match TRBD2. The CDR3 covers 16 residues. After removal of 2 bases from V and 2 bases from J, the junction contained 6 bases not matched to a gene. CDR1 is MNHEY and CDR2 is SVGAGI in the germline V gene. The CDR3, as DNA: TGTGCCAGCAGTTACCAGAGCGGGGGATACACAGATACGCAGTATTTT. As protein: CASSYQSGGYTDTQYF.